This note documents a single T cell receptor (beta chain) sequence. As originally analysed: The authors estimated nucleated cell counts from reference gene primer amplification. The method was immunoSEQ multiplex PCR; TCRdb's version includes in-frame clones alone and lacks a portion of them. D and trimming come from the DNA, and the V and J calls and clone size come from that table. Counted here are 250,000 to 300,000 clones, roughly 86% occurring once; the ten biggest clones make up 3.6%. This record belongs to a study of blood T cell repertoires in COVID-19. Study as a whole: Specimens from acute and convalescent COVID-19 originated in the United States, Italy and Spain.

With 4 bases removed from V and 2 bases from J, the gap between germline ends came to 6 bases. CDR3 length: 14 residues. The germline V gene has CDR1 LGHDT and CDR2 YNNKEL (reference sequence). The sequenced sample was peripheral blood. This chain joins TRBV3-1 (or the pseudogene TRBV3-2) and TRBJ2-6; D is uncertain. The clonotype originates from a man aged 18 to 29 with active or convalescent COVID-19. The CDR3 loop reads CASSRSTGANVLTF. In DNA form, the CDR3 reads TGTGCCAGCAGCCGTTCAACTGGGGCCAACGTCCTGACTTTC.